The 22 T cell receptor beta chains given below trace back to one sample, sequenced in a study of cytomegalovirus exposure and HLA in healthy donors. PCR was performed using 60 Vbeta and 13 Jbeta primers. Sequencing used immunoSEQ multiplex PCR; TCRdb keeps in-frame clones, though not all of them. The sample holds about 85,000 clones; around 80% are singletons and the top ten take about 30%. Sequences were obtained from PBMCs. The receptors originated from a man over 45 in good health and CMV-seropositive.

The V call is TRBV19, the J call TRBJ2-7, with unresolved D. V dropped 8 bases and J dropped 5 bases, with 10 bases sitting between them. The germline V gene has CDR1 LNHDA and CDR2 SQIVND (reference sequence). The CDR3 runs to 11 residues. This chain's CDR3 is CASRSGDEQYF. DNA of the CDR3: TGTGCCAGTCGGTCGGGTGACGAGCAGTACTTC.

The J gene is TRBJ2-3, the V gene TRBV21-1; the listed D gene, TRBD1, was not tested against the DNA. TRBV21-1 is a pseudogene segment. The CDR3 has 13 amino acids. The CDR3 loop is CASYSGGGDTQYF. CDR3 coding DNA: TGTGCCAGCTATTCAGGGGGCGGCGATACGCAGTATTTT.

About this clone: One end of the junction varies from germline; a read error may be responsible. The chain recombines TRBV10-2 with TRBJ2-6; 9 bases line up with TRBD1. The germline CDR1 and CDR2 sequences are WSHSY and SAAADI. This CDR3 has 16 residues. The CDR3 region is CASSEQGASGANGLTF. CDR3 in DNA: TGCGCCAGCAGTGAACAGGGGGCCTCTGGGGCCAACGGCCTGACTTTC.

This clone has a handful of counts. The chain recombines TRBV6-5 with TRBJ1-1; D gene ambiguous. Germline-derived CDR1 and CDR2 are MNHEY and SVGAGI. CDR3 length: 12 residues. Deletions cut 7 bases from V and 0 bases from J, with 6 bases between. CDR3 protein: CASNSLNTEAFF. For the CDR3, the DNA is TGTGCCAGCAATTCTTTGAACACTGAAGCTTTCTTT.

The CDR3: CASSMGQGVAGYDEQYF. The CDR3 DNA follows: TGTGCCAGTAGTATGGGACAGGGGGTAGCAGGTTACGACGAGCAGTACTTC. The chain recombines TRBV19 with TRBJ2-7; 11 nucleotides align to TRBD1. The CDR3 spans 17 residues. The ends lost 3 bases at V and 5 bases at J; junction bases unmatched: 12. Per germline, CDR1 LNHDA and CDR2 SQIVND (reference sequence).

V gene TRBV7-9 combines with J gene TRBJ2-5; tentatively, D is TRBD2 (5 bases). Germline V gives CDR1 SEHNR, CDR2 FQNEAQ (reference sequence). CDR3 size: 17 residues. Trimming removed 4 bases at V and 6 bases at J, with 24 bases between. The CDR3 loop is CASSSNLVSIGVKTQYF. In nucleotides, the CDR3 is TGTGCCAGCAGCTCGAATTTGGTCTCTATCGGGGTAAAGACCCAGTACTTC. The full variable domain, its missing parts supplied by reference TRBV7-9 and TRBJ2-5, is DTGVSQNPRHKITKRGQNVTFRCDPISEHNRLYWYRQTLGQGPEFLTYFQNEAQLEKSRLLSDRFSAERPKGSFSTLEIQRTEQGDSAMYLCASSSNLVSIGVKTQYFGPGTRLLVL.

This clone was picked up a small number of times. The chain recombines TRBV19 with TRBJ1-2, with 7 positions matching TRBD1. The germline V gene encodes CDR1 LNHDA and CDR2 SQIVND (reference sequence). This CDR3 is built from 15 residues. J lost 1 base, V lost 10 bases, and 12 bases had no gene match. The CDR3 DNA reads TGTGCCACCAACAACAGGGGACGAGATAACTATGGCTACACCTTC. This gives the protein CATNNRGRDNYGYTF.

The V call is TRBV5-1, the J call TRBJ2-1; tentative D call: TRBD2 (6 bases). V lost 3 bases and J lost 0, with 13 bases in between. CDR1 is SGHRS, CDR2 YFSETQ, per germline. This CDR3 has 16 residues. CDR3 region: CASSSVGLSSYNEQFF. The CDR3 DNA reads as TGCGCCAGCAGCTCGGTGGGACTTAGCTCCTACAATGAGCAGTTCTTC.

V and J are TRBV5-4 and TRBJ2-7; 12 bases match TRBD2. The germline V gene encodes CDR1 SGHNT and CDR2 YYREEE (reference sequence). CDR3 length equals 15 residues. V was clipped by 4 bases and J by 4 bases; unmatched bases: 6. This CDR3 reads CASSAGLAGTYEQYF. In DNA, the CDR3 is TGTGCCAGCAGCGCCGGACTAGCGGGAACGTACGAGCAGTACTTC.

This chain connects TRBV5-8 to TRBJ2-1; possible D gene TRBD2, 8 bases. CDR1 is SGHTS and CDR2 is YDEGEE in the germline V gene. CDR3 length: 16 residues. The V end was cut by 0 bases, the J end by 5 bases, with 15 bases between. The CDR3 spells CASSLVAGQPHNEQFF. Written as DNA, the CDR3 is TGTGCCAGCAGCTTGGTAGCGGGACAGCCTCACAATGAGCAGTTCTTC.

This clone was recorded once. The junction does not match germline at one end; this may be a read error. The V and J genes are TRBV7-9 and TRBJ2-7; possibly TRBD1 for D (5 bases). The CDR3 is 12 residues long. Germline CDR1 is SEHNR and CDR2 is FQNEAQ (reference sequence). DNA for the CDR3: TGTTCCAGCGCAGGGCGGACCTACGAGCAGTACTTC. Translating it yields CSSAGRTYEQYF.

The genes are TRBV14 and TRBJ2-3; TRBD2 is a possible D gene (5 bases). This CDR3 has 13 residues. Trimming left V 0 bases short and J 8 bases short, with 9 bases between. Germline values: CDR1 SGHDN, CDR2 FVKESK. The DNA of the CDR3 is TGTGCCAGCAGCCAAGATCTGGGAGCTACGCAGTATTTT. This encodes CASSQDLGATQYF.

The count of this clone is one. The chain links TRBV7-2 to TRBJ2-5; TRBD1 matches 7 bases. The closer fit of TRBJ2-7 to the DNA end suggests the J call may be wrong. The CDR3 has 12 amino acids. Germline CDR1 and CDR2: SGHTA and FQGNSA. This CDR3 is CASSFTGDEQYF. In DNA form, the CDR3 reads TGTGCCAGCAGCTTTACAGGGGACGAGCAGTACTTC.

The V gene is TRBV28, the J gene TRBJ2-3; D possibly corresponds to TRBD1 (6 bases). V lost 5 bases to trimming and J lost 6 bases, with 21 bases between them. The V gene's germline CDR1 is MDHEN and CDR2 SYDVKM. This CDR3 contains 16 residues. The CDR3 DNA reads as TGTGCCAGCAGTCCCCCCAGGGGACACCCCCGGGATACGCAGTATTTT. Amino acid sequence: CASSPPRGHPRDTQYF.

CDR3 region: CASSPDRDHEQYF. CDR3 coding DNA: TGTGCCAGCAGCCCGGACAGGGACCACGAGCAGTACTTC. The rearrangement uses TRBV14 and TRBJ2-7, with 8 bases lining up with TRBD1. With V trimmed by 4 bases and J by 5 bases, 4 bases remained unmatched. This CDR3 is built from 13 residues. Germline V gene sequence: CDR1 SGHDN, CDR2 FVKESK.

For the CDR3, the DNA is TGTGCCAGTAGTTCGAGACGTGGGGGCCCCAACACTGAAGCTTTCTTT. Amino acid sequence: CASSSRRGGPNTEAFF. The V and J genes are TRBV19 and TRBJ1-1; tentatively, D is TRBD1 (6 bases). CDR3 size: 16 residues. Trimming took off 5 bases at V and 2 bases at J, with 18 bases between the two ends. Germline CDR1 is LNHDA and CDR2 is SQIVND (reference sequence). Drawing the rest from reference TRBV19 and TRBJ1-1, the complete variable domain is DGGITQSPKYLFRKEGQNVTLSCEQNLNHDAMYWYRQDPGQGLRLIYYSQIVNDFQKGDIAEGYSVSREKKESFPLTVTSAQKNPTAFYLCASSSRRGGPNTEAFFGQGTRLTVV.

This rearrangement joins TRBV5-1 to TRBJ2-7; the match to TRBD1 covers 9 bases. V trimming: 4 bases; J trimming: 1 base; junction bases outside the gene matches: 3. The CDR3 spans 14 residues. Germline assignment: CDR1 SGHRS and CDR2 YFSETQ. The CDR3 sequence: CASSGGTGSYEQYF. The CDR3 nucleotides read TGCGCCAGCAGCGGCGGGACAGGGTCCTACGAGCAGTACTTC.

The chain is built from TRBV11-2 and TRBJ2-1, with TRBD2 matching over 8 bases. The V gene's germline CDR1 is SGHAT and CDR2 FQNNGV. J gave up 5 bases and V 3 bases, and 6 bases lay outside the gene matches. The CDR3 extends over 15 amino acids. The chain's CDR3 is CASSFALAGDNEQFF. The CDR3 coding sequence is TGTGCCAGCAGCTTCGCTCTAGCGGGCGACAATGAGCAGTTCTTC.

The J gene is TRBJ1-2, the V gene TRBV5-1; TRBD1 aligns across 9 bases. The CDR3 consists of 14 residues. Germline V gene data show CDR1 as SGHRS and CDR2 as YFSETQ. V dropped 3 bases and J dropped 7; count of bases not matched to a gene: 7. The DNA of the CDR3 is TGCGCCAGCAGCTGGGACAGGGAAGGGAGTGGCTACACCTTC. Translated, it gives CASSWDREGSGYTF.

The V call is TRBV27, the J call TRBJ1-6, with D tentatively TRBD1 (5 bases). Germline V CDR1 and CDR2: MNHEY, SMNVEV (reference sequence). The CDR3 length is 15 residues. V lost 6 bases and J lost 2, with 11 bases in between. The CDR3 reads CASRPDNAYNSPLHF. The CDR3 region has the DNA TGTGCCAGCAGGCCGGACAACGCCTATAATTCACCCCTCCACTTT.

The chain couples TRBV2 to TRBJ2-1; 11 positions match TRBD2. The CDR3 consists of 15 residues. V lost 2 bases, J lost 8 bases, and 5 bases stayed unmatched. Germline CDR1 and CDR2: SNHLY and FYNNEI. CDR3 in amino acids: CASSELGTSGDEQFF. The DNA for the CDR3 is TGTGCCAGCAGTGAACTTGGGACTAGCGGCGATGAGCAGTTCTTC.

The chain recombines TRBV7-6 with TRBJ2-7; 11 positions match TRBD2. This CDR3 is built from 15 residues. V lost 5 bases and J lost 3; bases outside the gene matches: 6. Germline lookup yields CDR1 SGHVS and CDR2 FNYEAQ. The CDR3 region is CASSLLSGRGYEQYF. Here the CDR3 DNA reads TGTGCCAGCAGCCTACTTAGCGGGAGGGGCTACGAGCAGTACTTC.